This passage covers 10 T cell receptor beta chains from one sample sequenced in a study of naive and memory T cell subsets. Study results and limitations: Possibly reflecting memory cells re-expressing CD45RA, a few larger clonotypes occurred in naive repertoires, especially CD8.

The antigens of these receptors remain unknown. Two oligonucleotides, mixed equimolar, formed the beta constant-region primer covering TRBC1 and TRBC2. Ligated cDNA was amplified by four rounds of PCR with nested alpha and beta constant-region primers and SP2. MiXCR, applied by TCRdb to the UMI-ligation and nested PCR reads, yields one record per CDR3 protein. The sample shows 120,000 to 150,000 distinct CDR3 sequences, 15% to 25% of them seen only once. Sequencing input: naive CD8+ T cells from blood. These receptors were collected from a human donor in good health.

The sample holds a few counts of this clonotype. The V call is TRBV30, the J call TRBJ2-7; D is uncertain. The V gene lost 5 bases and the J gene lost 3 bases, with 8 bases spanning the gap. The germline gives CDR1 GTSNPN, CDR2 SVGIG (reference sequence). The CDR3 is 11 amino acids. CDR3 loop: CAWDDHYEQYF. CDR3 nucleotide sequence: TGTGCCTGGGACGACCACTACGAGCAGTACTTC.

This clonotype was picked up many times. This chain connects TRBV29-1 to TRBJ1-1; D remains ambiguous. The germline V gene has CDR1 SQVTM and CDR2 ANQGSEA. Between the trimmed V and J ends, which lost 4 bases and 0 bases, there was a span of 3 bases. The CDR3 is 11 amino acids. CDR3 nucleotides: TGCAGCGTTGGGGTGAACACTGAAGCTTTCTTT. Its protein product is CSVGVNTEAFF.

This clonotype was detected only a few times. This chain links TRBV28 with TRBJ1-1; D is perhaps TRBD1 (5 bases). The germline V gene encodes CDR1 MDHEN and CDR2 SYDVKM. This CDR3 comprises 18 residues. Trimming stripped 5 bases from V and 0 bases from J, with 22 bases between. CDR3 loop: CASSLRTGKMIMNTEAFF. DNA for the CDR3: TGTGCCAGCAGTCTTAGAACAGGAAAGATGATAATGAACACTGAAGCTTTCTTT. Supplemented by reference TRBV28 and TRBJ1-1, the full variable domain reads DVKVTQSSRYLVKRTGEKVFLECVQDMDHENMFWYRQDPGLGLRLIYFSYDVKMKEKGDIPEGYSVSREKKERFSLILESASTNQTSMYLCASSLRTGKMIMNTEAFFGQGTRLTVV.

The rearrangement links TRBV4-1 to TRBJ2-5; a possible D gene is TRBD1 (6 bases). This CDR3 contains 13 residues. In germline, CDR1 is MGHRA, CDR2 YSYEKL. Trimming took off 3 bases at V and 2 bases at J, with 7 bases between the two ends. DNA of the CDR3: TGCGCCAGCAGCCAGACAGGACAAGAGACCCAGTACTTC. Translation: CASSQTGQETQYF.

The chain links TRBV12-3 or TRBV12-4 to TRBJ2-7, with D maybe TRBD1 (6 bases). This CDR3 is built from 11 residues. V shed 8 bases and J shed 6 bases, with 11 bases lying between them. The CDR3 sequence is CASLGQTEQYF. Here the CDR3 DNA reads TGTGCCAGCCTCGGACAGACCGAGCAGTACTTC.

V usage is TRBV28 and J usage is TRBJ2-7; 7 bases match TRBD1. The trim removed 3 bases at V and 3 bases at J, leaving 5 bases unmatched. This CDR3 is 14 amino acids long. Germline-derived CDR1 and CDR2 are MDHEN and SYDVKM. Here the CDR3 DNA reads TGTGCCAGCAGTTTTCAGGGGGATTACTACGAGCAGTACTTC. Its protein is CASSFQGDYYEQYF.

This clonotype has just a few counts. The genes are TRBV7-2 and TRBJ2-1, with D unclear. V gave up 4 bases and J gave up 4 bases, with 11 bases separating them. This CDR3 contains 14 residues. Germline V gene data show CDR1 as SGHTA and CDR2 as FQGNSA. In nucleotides, the CDR3 is TGTGCCAGCAGCTCCCCGGGTAGTTACAATGAGCAGTTCTTC. Translated, it gives CASSSPGSYNEQFF.

In this sample, this clonotype turned up a few times. The V gene is TRBV29-1, the J gene TRBJ2-7, with a possible D match to TRBD2 (5 bases). Germline V gene lookup returns CDR1 SQVTM and CDR2 ANQGSEA. This CDR3 region has 14 residues. Trimming took 7 bases from V and 3 from J, leaving 19 bases between them. CDR3 region: CSATSDQEDYEQYF. CDR3 bases: TGCAGCGCGACAAGTGACCAGGAGGACTACGAGCAGTACTTC.

The chain uses TRBV13 and TRBJ2-7; D gene unclear. Germline V gene data show CDR1 as PRHDT and CDR2 as FYEKMQ (reference sequence). The length of the CDR3 is 11 residues. With 3 bases removed from V and 5 bases from J, the gap between germline ends came to 5 bases. This CDR3 is CASSFQHEQYF. The CDR3 DNA follows: TGTGCCAGCAGCTTCCAGCACGAGCAGTACTTC.

The table lists this clonotype with a few counts. The chain carries TRBV6-6 and TRBJ2-7, with D unresolved. CDR1 and CDR2 from the germline V gene are MNHNY and SVGAGI (reference sequence). The CDR3 contains 14 residues. The V and J ends lost 2 bases and 5 bases respectively, with 13 bases between them. CDR3 sequence: CASSYTDTQNEQYF. The CDR3 bases are TGTGCCAGCAGTTACACCGACACCCAAAACGAGCAGTACTTC.